One and the same sample provided the 27 T cell receptor beta chains below, sequenced in a study of tumor-infiltrating lymphocytes in primary liver carcinoma. Synthesis of TCR beta cDNA was carried out from around 500 ng total RNA with a constant-region primer. Nested multiplex PCR, run for three rounds with slightly modified ARM-PCR, yielded TCR beta libraries. It was with TRBV1-TRBV30 forward primers and a C-beta reverse primer that the first two PCR rounds were run, at roughly 10 cycles each. TCRdb re-called the multiplex PCR reads with MiXCR, one entry per CDR3 protein. Here the sample spans around 50,000 distinct CDR3 sequences, roughly 77% being singletons. Both RNA and DNA were isolated together from about 20-30 mg of bulk tissue that had not been sorted. The sample was liver tumor tissue from sampling region 3. As for subset: tumor region T3, left-lateral pole. Every receptor here comes from a man between 35 and 55 years old with primary liver carcinoma and hepatitis B virus infection.

This clonotype was picked up a small number of times. One end of the junction varies from germline; a read error may be responsible. This chain joins TRBV7-8 and TRBJ2-7, with D tentatively TRBD2 (6 bases). The V gene's germline CDR1 is SGHVS and CDR2 FQNEAQ. CDR3 size: 13 residues. In nucleotides, the CDR3 is TGTACCAGCAGGAGGGATACATCCTACGAGCAGTACTTC. This encodes CTSRRDTSYEQYF.

This clonotype was detected only once. The CDR3 does not close with the conserved phenylalanine or tryptophan, likely indicating a read error. This chain links TRBV6-5 with TRBJ2-1, with TRBD2 matching 10 bases. CDR1 MNHEY and CDR2 SVGAGI come from the germline V gene. The CDR3 loop spans 15 amino acids. The junction had 10 bases not matched to a gene; V was cut back by 2 bases and J by 12 bases. The CDR3 sequence: CASSYGLADSSLQFS. The CDR3 DNA reads TGTGCCAGCAGTTACGGACTAGCGGACTCCTCACTGCAGTTCTCC.

With respect to this clonotype: With a much larger clone just one base away, this may be a read error. The V and J genes are TRBV6-1 and TRBJ2-7; 11 nucleotides line up with TRBD1. V lost 4 bases, J lost 1 base, and 6 bases stayed unmatched. Germline CDR1 reads MNHNS; CDR2 reads SASEGT. This CDR3 is built from 16 residues. The CDR3: CASSGLGQGGSYEQYF. In nucleotides, the CDR3 is TGTGCCAGCAGTGGGTTGGGACAGGGGGGATCCTACGAGCAGTACTTC.

The chain joins TRBV11-2 to TRBJ2-2; perhaps TRBD2 as D (6 bases). The CDR3 totals 13 residues. Germline values: CDR1 SGHAT, CDR2 FQNNGV. CDR3 coding DNA: TGTGTCAACAGCGGGTGGTTAGCCGGGGAGCTGTTTTTT. Its protein product is CVNSGWLAGELFF.

Comment on this clonotype: The conserved phenylalanine or tryptophan is not found at the CDR3 terminus, so this likely reflects a read error. The DNA is left out, because the CDR3 cannot be placed on it with certainty; the CDR3 is given as TCRdb lists it. The V call is TRBV6-2 or TRBV6-3, the J call TRBJ2-7. Ends included, the CDR3 has 14 residues. Per the germline V gene, CDR1 is MNHEY and CDR2 is SVGEGT. Here the CDR3 reads CASSYSRESYERYL.

A word on this clonotype: At one of its ends the junction is not consistent with the germline gene, which may arise from a read error. This sequence joins TRBV11-2 and TRBJ2-5, with a weak D call TRBD1 (6 bases). The CDR3 has 17 residues. From germline, CDR1 is SGHAT and CDR2 FQNNGV. The CDR3 loop is CAGSLVSGGIRHETQYF. CDR3 in DNA: TGTGCCGGCAGCTTAGTCAGTGGGGGCATTCGGCACGAGACCCAGTACTTC.

Turning to this clonotype: As the CDR3 is not closed by the conserved phenylalanine or tryptophan, this likely results from a read error. The V gene is TRBV7-9, the J gene TRBJ2-7; 8 bases match TRBD2. The CDR3 loop spans 16 amino acids. Germline lookup yields CDR1 SEHNR and CDR2 FQNEAQ (reference sequence). CDR3 nucleotides: TGTGCCAGTAGCTTAGCGGTAGCGGGGCCCTCGAACGAGCAGTACCTC. Its protein product is CASSLAVAGPSNEQYL.

This clonotype was detected ten times or more. The CDR3 DNA follows: TGTGCCAGCAGCTTAGCATTCCCCCTCCCCGCTCTAGCGGGCAGCGACCAGTACTTC. This translates into CASSLAFPLPALAGSDQYF. The genes are TRBV7-9 and TRBJ2-5; 8 bases line up with TRBD2. V lost 0 bases, J lost 10 bases, and 22 bases stayed unmatched. Germline V gene data show CDR1 as SEHNR and CDR2 as FQNEAQ (reference sequence). The CDR3 runs 19 residues.

The chain has TRBV4-2 and TRBJ1-3, with a possible D match to TRBD1 (5 bases). Trimming left V 3 bases short and J 4 bases short, with 13 bases between. There are 15 residues in the CDR3. Germline CDR1 and CDR2: LGHNA and YNFKEQ. The CDR3 spells CASSQGLYSGNTIYF. The CDR3 nucleotides are TGTGCCAGCAGCCAGGGACTGTACTCGGGAAACACCATATATTTT.

This clonotype was observed at least ten times. This sequence joins TRBV2 and TRBJ2-7, with 8 bases identical to TRBD1. The CDR3 runs to 15 residues. The junction had 11 bases not matched to a gene; V was cut back by 7 bases and J by 3 bases. Germline lookup yields CDR1 SNHLY and CDR2 FYNNEI. In nucleotides, the CDR3 is TGTGCCAGCATGGAGCAGACAGGGGCCGTCTACGAGCAGTACTTC. Its translation is CASMEQTGAVYEQYF.

Worth noting for this clonotype: The junction shows a germline mismatch at one end, possibly a read error. CDR3 sequence: CASSLEGLAWTDMQYF. CDR3 in DNA: TGTGCCAGTAGCTTAGAGGGATTAGCGTGGACAGATATGCAGTATTTT. This chain links TRBV11-2 with TRBJ2-3; tentative D call: TRBD1 (6 bases). From germline, CDR1 is SGHAT and CDR2 FQNNGV. The CDR3 spans 16 residues.

The rearrangement joins TRBV6-5 to TRBJ2-1; tentatively, D is TRBD2 (6 bases). The V end was cut by 10 bases, the J end by 3 bases, with 19 bases between. This CDR3 spans 15 amino acids. Germline V lookup: CDR1 MNHEY, CDR2 SVGAGI. DNA for the CDR3: TGTGCCACTAGTTACGGGAGCGTGAGCTACAATGAGCAGTTCTTC. Its protein product is CATSYGSVSYNEQFF.

This clonotype was found a few times. The rearrangement links TRBV4-1 to TRBJ2-1, with TRBD2 identical over 15 bases. Germline V gives CDR1 MGHRA, CDR2 YSYEKL. V dropped 5 bases and J dropped 7; count of bases not matched to a gene: 18. CDR3 size: 20 residues. The CDR3 nucleotides are TGCGCCAGCAGCTCCTCAGATAGCGGACTAGCGGGAGGGCCGGAAAATGAGCAGTTCTTC. Protein sequence: CASSSSDSGLAGGPENEQFF.

With respect to this clonotype: The CDR3 ends on some other residue instead of the conserved phenylalanine or tryptophan, so this is likely a read error. The V gene is TRBV6-5, the J gene TRBJ2-7; D is uncertain. The CDR3 loop spans 13 amino acids. Germline-derived CDR1 and CDR2 are MNHEY and SVGAGI. CDR3 sequence reads: CVSSIGTAYEQYI. The CDR3 region has the DNA TGTGTCAGTTCAATCGGTACAGCTTACGAGCAGTACATC.

On this clonotype: At one of its ends the junction is not consistent with the germline gene, which may arise from a read error. This chain uses TRBV29-1 with TRBJ2-1; D unclear. Germline V lookup: CDR1 SQVTM, CDR2 ANQGSEA. CDR3 length: 10 amino acids. This CDR3 reads CSATYNGQSF. In DNA, the CDR3 is TGCAGTGCCACCTACAATGGGCAGTCCTTC.

The rearrangement uses TRBV29-1 and TRBJ1-2; possibly TRBD1 for D (6 bases). Germline values: CDR1 SQVTM, CDR2 ANQGSEA. The length of the CDR3 is 14 residues. The V end was cut by 7 bases, the J end by 11 bases, with 26 bases between. The CDR3 here is CSDREQGRASRYTF. The CDR3 DNA reads as TGCAGCGACAGAGAACAGGGTCGCGCCTCTCGATACACCTTC.

Only a few counts were recorded for this clonotype. Here the CDR3 omits its conserved ending phenylalanine or tryptophan, so a read error is the likely source. The chain uses TRBV10-3 and TRBJ1-5, with 7 nucleotides matching TRBD1. Germline assignment: CDR1 ENHRY and CDR2 SYGVKD. This CDR3 spans 15 amino acids. The trim removed 6 bases at V and 2 bases at J, leaving 7 bases unmatched. The CDR3 coding sequence is TGTGCCATCAGCTCCGGGACAGTAGGCAATCAGCCCCAGCATTTA. This sequence encodes CAISSGTVGNQPQHL.

In regard to this clonotype: The CDR3 does not close with the conserved phenylalanine or tryptophan, likely indicating a read error. The chain carries TRBV11-1 and TRBJ2-7; possibly TRBD1 for D (6 bases). CDR1 and CDR2 from the germline V gene are SGHAT and FQDESV (reference sequence). The CDR3 loop spans 18 amino acids. V lost 3 bases and J 2 bases, leaving 23 bases between the germline ends. CDR3 in amino acids: CASSFNFARTGQPYEQYY. In DNA form, the CDR3 reads TGTGCCAGCAGCTTCAACTTTGCCCGAACAGGGCAACCCTACGAGCAGTACTAT.

This chain links TRBV12-3 or TRBV12-4 with TRBJ2-1; a weak D match, TRBD2 (5 bases). V lost 6 bases, J lost 8 bases, and 11 bases lay in between. This CDR3 region has 12 residues. DNA of the CDR3: TGTGCCAGCAGGGACTCAGGCGATGAGCAGTTCTTC. Amino acid sequence: CASRDSGDEQFF.

In the case of this clonotype: A much more abundant neighbour one base away suggests this may be a read error. The chain is built from TRBV11-3 and TRBJ2-1; TRBD1 or TRBD2 may be the D gene (5 bases each). The CDR3 has 16 amino acids. From germline, CDR1 is SGHNT and CDR2 YENEEA. The CDR3 DNA reads as TGTGCCAGCAGCTTAGGGGGGTCCCCTAGGTACAATGAGCAGCTCTTC. Translation: CASSLGGSPRYNEQLF. Filled out from reference TRBV11-3 and TRBJ2-1, the complete variable domain reads EAGVVQSPRYKIIEKKQPVAFWCNPISGHNTLYWYLQNLGQGPELLIRYENEEAVDDSQLPKDRFSAERLKGVDSTLKIQPAELGDSAVYLCASSLGGSPRYNEQLFGPGTRLTVL.

A remark on this clonotype: A read error may produce the germline difference seen at one junction end. The chain joins TRBV11-2 to TRBJ2-7; D might be TRBD2 (6 bases). The CDR3 spans 15 residues. CDR1 and CDR2 (germline): SGHAT, FQNNGV. CDR3 coding DNA: TGTGCCAGTAGCCAATATTCGGGAGTGGGCTGCGAGCAGTACTTT. As protein: CASSQYSGVGCEQYF. Full variable domain (remainder filled in from reference TRBV11-2 and TRBJ2-7): EAGVAQSPRYKIIEKRQSVAFWCNPISGHATLYWYQQILGQGPKLLIQFQNNGVVDDSQLPKDRFSAERLKGVDSTLKIQPAKLEDSAVYLCASSQYSGVGCEQYFGPGTRLTVT.

Remarks on this clonotype: A much larger clone is a single base away; this may be a read error. The chain links TRBV21-1 to TRBJ2-7. TRBV21-1 constitutes a pseudogene. The CDR3 runs 12 residues. The CDR3 bases are TGTGCCATCAGCGGGGGCTCCTACGAGCAGTACTTC. It encodes CAISGGSYEQYF.

About this clonotype itself: A read error is possible here, since a much larger clone lies one base away. The chain carries TRBV24-1 and TRBJ2-1; D is ambiguous. The CDR3 is made up of 13 amino acids. From germline, CDR1 is KGHDR and CDR2 SFDVKD. The CDR3 nucleotides read TGTGCCACCAGTCAATCTGTGCCGAATGAGCAGTTGTTC. Protein product: CATSQSVPNEQLF.

J is TRBJ1-1 and V is TRBV13; 7 bases match TRBD1. Germline values: CDR1 PRHDT, CDR2 FYEKMQ (reference sequence). The CDR3 runs 13 residues. Trimming took 7 bases from V and 12 from J; bases not matched to a gene: 14. Written as DNA, the CDR3 is TGTGCCAGCAACTTTAACAGGGGTTCATTTCCTTTCTTT. It translates to CASNFNRGSFPFF.

The chain links TRBV11-2 to TRBJ2-2, with 9 positions matching TRBD1. V lost 3 bases, J lost 17 bases, and 22 bases stayed unmatched. This CDR3 comprises 17 residues. Looked up from germline, CDR1 is SGHAT and CDR2 is FQNNGV. This chain's CDR3 is CASSFGRDRVGTGGLFF. In DNA form, the CDR3 reads TGTGCCAGCAGCTTTGGTCGGGACAGGGTCGGCACCGGGGGGCTTTTTTTT. The variable domain in full, with the rest retrieved from reference TRBV11-2 and TRBJ2-2, is EAGVAQSPRYKIIEKRQSVAFWCNPISGHATLYWYQQILGQGPKLLIQFQNNGVVDDSQLPKDRFSAERLKGVDSTLKIQPAKLEDSAVYLCASSFGRDRVGTGGLFFGEGSRLTVL.

This clonotype has at least ten counts. The rearrangement uses TRBV6-2 or TRBV6-3 and TRBJ2-3, with D possibly matching TRBD2 (6 bases). Germline V CDR1 and CDR2: MNHEY, SVGEGT. Trimming pared 4 bases from V and 0 bases from J, leaving 11 bases between. The CDR3 sequence is 15 residues long. The CDR3 is CASSSRSGSTDTQYF. The CDR3 coding sequence is TGTGCCAGCAGTTCCCGCAGCGGGAGCACAGATACGCAGTATTTT.

CDR3 nucleotide sequence: TGCAGTGTGGGGCGTCCTTCCGGCTCCTACAATGAGCAGTTCTTC. Amino acids: CSVGRPSGSYNEQFF. The J gene is TRBJ2-1, the V gene TRBV29-1; tentative D call: TRBD1 (5 bases). CDR3 length: 15 residues. Germline CDR1 reads SQVTM; CDR2 reads ANQGSEA.